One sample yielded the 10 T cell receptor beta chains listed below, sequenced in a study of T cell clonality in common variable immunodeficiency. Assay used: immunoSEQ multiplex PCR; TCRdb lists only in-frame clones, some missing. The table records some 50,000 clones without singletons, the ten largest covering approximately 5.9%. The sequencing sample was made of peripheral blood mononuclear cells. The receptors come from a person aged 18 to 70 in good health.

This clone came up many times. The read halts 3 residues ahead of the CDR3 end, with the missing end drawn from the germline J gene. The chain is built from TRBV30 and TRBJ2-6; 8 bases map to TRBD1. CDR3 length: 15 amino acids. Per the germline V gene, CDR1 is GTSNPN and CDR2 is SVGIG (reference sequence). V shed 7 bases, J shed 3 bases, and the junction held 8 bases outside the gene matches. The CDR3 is CAFFGQGNGANVLTF. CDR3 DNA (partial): TGTGCCTTTTTCGGACAGGGTAATGGGGCCAACGTC.

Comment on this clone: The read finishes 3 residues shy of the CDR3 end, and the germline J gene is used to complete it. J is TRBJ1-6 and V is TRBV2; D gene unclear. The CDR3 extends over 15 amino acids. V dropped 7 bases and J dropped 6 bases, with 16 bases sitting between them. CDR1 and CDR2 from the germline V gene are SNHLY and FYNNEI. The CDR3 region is CASTGSTRGNSPLHF. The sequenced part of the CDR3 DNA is TGTGCCAGCACGGGGAGTACTCGGGGTAATTCACCC.

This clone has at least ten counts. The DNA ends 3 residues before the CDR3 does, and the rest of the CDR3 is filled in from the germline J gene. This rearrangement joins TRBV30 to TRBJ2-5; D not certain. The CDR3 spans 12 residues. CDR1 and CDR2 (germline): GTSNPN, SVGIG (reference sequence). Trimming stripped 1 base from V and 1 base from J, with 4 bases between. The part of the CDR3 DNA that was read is TGTGCCTGGAGTGAGCTCCAAGAGACC. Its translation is CAWSELQET. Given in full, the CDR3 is CAWSELQETQYF.

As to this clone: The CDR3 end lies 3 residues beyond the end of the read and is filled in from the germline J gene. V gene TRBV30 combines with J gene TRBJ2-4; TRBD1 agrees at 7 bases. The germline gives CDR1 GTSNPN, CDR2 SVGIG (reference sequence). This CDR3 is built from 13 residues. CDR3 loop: CAWSDRGEDGQYF. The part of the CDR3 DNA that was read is TGTGCCTGGAGTGACAGGGGAGAGGATGGT.

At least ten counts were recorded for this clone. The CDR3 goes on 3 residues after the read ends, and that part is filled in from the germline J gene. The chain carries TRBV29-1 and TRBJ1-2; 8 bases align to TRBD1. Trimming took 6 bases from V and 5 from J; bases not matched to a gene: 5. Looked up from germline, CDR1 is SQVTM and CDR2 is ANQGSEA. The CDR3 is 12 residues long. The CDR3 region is CSVQGAGYGYTF. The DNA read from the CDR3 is TGCAGCGTCCAGGGGGCCGGGTATGGC.

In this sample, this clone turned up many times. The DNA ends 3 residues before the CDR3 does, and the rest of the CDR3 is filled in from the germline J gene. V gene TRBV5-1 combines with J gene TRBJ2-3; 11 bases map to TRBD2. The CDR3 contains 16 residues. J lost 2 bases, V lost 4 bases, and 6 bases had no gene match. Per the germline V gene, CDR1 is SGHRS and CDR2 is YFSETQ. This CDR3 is CASSRDSGGDTDTQYF. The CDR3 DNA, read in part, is TGCGCCAGCAGCCGAGATAGCGGGGGGGACACAGATACG.

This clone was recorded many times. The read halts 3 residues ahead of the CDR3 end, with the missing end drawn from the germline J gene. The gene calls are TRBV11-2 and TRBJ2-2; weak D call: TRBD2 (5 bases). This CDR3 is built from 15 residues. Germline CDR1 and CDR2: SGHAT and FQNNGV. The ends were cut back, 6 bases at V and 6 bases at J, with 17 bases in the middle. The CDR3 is CASRSNTGIPGELFF. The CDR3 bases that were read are TGTGCCAGCAGATCAAATACGGGGATTCCCGGGGAG.

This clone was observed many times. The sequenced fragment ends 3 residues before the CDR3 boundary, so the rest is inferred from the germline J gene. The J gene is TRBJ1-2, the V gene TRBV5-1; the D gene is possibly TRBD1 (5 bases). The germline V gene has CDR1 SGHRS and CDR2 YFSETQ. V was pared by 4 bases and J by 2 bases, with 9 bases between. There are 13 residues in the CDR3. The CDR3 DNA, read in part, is TGCGCCAGCAGCGTGGACAAGAACTATGGC. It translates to CASSVDKNYG. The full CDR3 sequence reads CASSVDKNYGYTF. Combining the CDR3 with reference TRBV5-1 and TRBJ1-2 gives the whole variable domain KAGVTQTPRYLIKTRGQQVTLSCSPISGHRSVSWYQQTPGQGLQFLFEYFSETQRNKGNFPGRFSGRQFSNSRSEMNVSTLELGDSALYLCASSVDKNYGYTFGSGTRLTVV.

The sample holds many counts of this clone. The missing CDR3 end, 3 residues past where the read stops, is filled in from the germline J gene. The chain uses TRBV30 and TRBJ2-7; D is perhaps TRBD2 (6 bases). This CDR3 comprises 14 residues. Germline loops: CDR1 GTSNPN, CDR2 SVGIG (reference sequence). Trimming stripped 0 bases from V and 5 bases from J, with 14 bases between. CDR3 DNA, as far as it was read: TGTGCCTGGAGTGTCACTAGCTGGGGAGACGAG. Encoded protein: CAWSVTSWGDE. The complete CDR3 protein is CAWSVTSWGDEQYF.

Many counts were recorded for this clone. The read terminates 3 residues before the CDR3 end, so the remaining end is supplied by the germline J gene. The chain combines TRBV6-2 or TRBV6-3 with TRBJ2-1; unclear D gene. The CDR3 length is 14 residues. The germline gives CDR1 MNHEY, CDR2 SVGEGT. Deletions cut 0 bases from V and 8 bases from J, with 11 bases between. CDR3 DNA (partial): TGTGCCAGCAGTTACTCACCTTTACCAGATGAG. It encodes CASSYSPLPDE. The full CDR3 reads CASSYSPLPDEQFF.